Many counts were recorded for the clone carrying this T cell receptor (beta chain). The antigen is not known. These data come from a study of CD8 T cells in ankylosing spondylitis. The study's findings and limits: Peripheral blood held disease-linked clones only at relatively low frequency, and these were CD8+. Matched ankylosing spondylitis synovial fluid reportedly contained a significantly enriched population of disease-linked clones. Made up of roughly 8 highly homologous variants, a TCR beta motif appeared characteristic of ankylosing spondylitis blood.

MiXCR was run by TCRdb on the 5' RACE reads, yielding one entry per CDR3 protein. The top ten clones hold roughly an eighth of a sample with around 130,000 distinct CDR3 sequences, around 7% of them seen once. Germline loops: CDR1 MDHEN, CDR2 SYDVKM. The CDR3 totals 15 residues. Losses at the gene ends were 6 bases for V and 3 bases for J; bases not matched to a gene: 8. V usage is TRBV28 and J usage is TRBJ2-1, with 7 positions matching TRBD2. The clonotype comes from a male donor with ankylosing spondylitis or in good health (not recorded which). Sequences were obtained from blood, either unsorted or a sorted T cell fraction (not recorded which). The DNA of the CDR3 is TGTGCCAGCAGCCCGGGGACTACCGACTACAATGAGCAGTTCTTC. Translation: CASSPGTTDYNEQFF.